The 20 T cell receptor beta chains below come from one sample, sequenced in a study of vaccination and CD4 T cells after COVID-19. The sample's treatment: roughly 10-day PBMC culture with coronavirus spike peptide pools or control peptides (ViraFEST assay). At the Johns Hopkins FTIC core, DNA taken from cultured CD4+ T cells was sequenced by way of the Oncomine TCR Beta short-read assay. TCRdb reprocessed the PCR reads with MiXCR, giving one entry per CDR3 protein. The data show about 7,400 distinct CDR3 sequences, with roughly 80% seen just once and over 15% held by the top ten. Their antigens are not known. The sample consisted of CD4+ T cells from blood, cultured in vitro. The receptors shown here come from a human donor who had recovered from COVID-19.

The chain links TRBV20-1 to TRBJ2-5, with TRBD2 matching over 7 bases. The trim removed 5 bases at V and 1 base at J, leaving 10 bases unmatched. CDR3 length equals 15 residues. CDR1 and CDR2 from the germline V gene are DFQATT and SNEGSKA (reference sequence). The CDR3 DNA follows: TGCAGTGCTCATACCGGTACTAGCGTCCAAGAGACCCAGTACTTC. As protein: CSAHTGTSVQETQYF.

This clonotype was observed once. CDR3 residues: CASTLTGSTDTQYF. The CDR3 DNA reads as TGTGCCAGCACCCTGACAGGGAGCACAGATACGCAGTATTTT. V and J are TRBV27 and TRBJ2-3, with TRBD1 identical over 7 bases. The CDR3 sequence is 14 residues long. With V trimmed by 7 bases and J by 0 bases, 4 bases remained unmatched. Looked up from germline, CDR1 is MNHEY and CDR2 is SMNVEV (reference sequence).

This clonotype was picked up a small number of times. This chain joins TRBV6-1 and TRBJ1-6; D gene ambiguous. CDR3 length: 16 amino acids. V shed 6 bases and J shed 0 bases, with 12 bases lying between them. From germline, CDR1 is MNHNS and CDR2 SASEGT. The CDR3 DNA sequence: TGTGCCAGCAGGTCGATAACTAGCTCCTATAATTCACCCCTCCACTTT. Translated: CASRSITSSYNSPLHF.

The V call is TRBV20-1, the J call TRBJ1-1; possibly TRBD1 for D (6 bases). Trimming took 1 base from V and 4 from J, leaving 10 bases between them. This CDR3 comprises 13 residues. CDR1 is DFQATT, CDR2 SNEGSKA, per germline (reference sequence). CDR3 region: CSARGTVGTEAFF. As DNA, the CDR3 is TGCAGTGCTAGAGGGACAGTGGGCACTGAAGCTTTCTTT.

The J gene is TRBJ2-7, the V gene TRBV9, with D perhaps TRBD2 (5 bases). Trimming stripped 0 bases from V and 3 bases from J, with 10 bases between. CDR3 length equals 14 residues. Germline CDR1 reads SGDLS; CDR2 reads YYNGEE. CDR3 in amino acids: CASSVDTAGYEQYF. In DNA form, the CDR3 reads TGTGCCAGCAGCGTAGATACTGCGGGCTACGAGCAGTACTTC.

The chain links TRBV30 to TRBJ2-3; D is perhaps TRBD1 or TRBD2 (5 bases each). This CDR3 comprises 15 residues. Trimming removed 0 bases from V and 1 base from J, with 11 bases in between. The germline gives CDR1 GTSNPN, CDR2 SVGIG (reference sequence). CDR3 loop: CAWSVRGARTDTQYF. CDR3 DNA sequence: TGTGCCTGGAGTGTCAGAGGGGCTCGCACAGATACGCAGTATTTT.

The chain links TRBV19 to TRBJ2-2, with D uncertain. Germline V gene data show CDR1 as LNHDA and CDR2 as SQIVND (reference sequence). V dropped 7 bases and J dropped 0 bases, with 6 bases sitting between them. This CDR3 is built from 13 residues. CDR3 residues: CASKFTNTGELFF. The CDR3 DNA reads as TGTGCCAGTAAATTTACGAACACCGGGGAGCTGTTTTTT.

This sequence joins TRBV28 and TRBJ2-2; D perhaps matches TRBD1 (6 bases). CDR1 is MDHEN, CDR2 SYDVKM, per germline. Trimming took 3 bases from V and 0 from J, leaving 11 bases between them. The CDR3 covers 16 residues. The CDR3 nucleotides read TGTGCCAGCAGTTTTACAGGGCTTGCGAACACCGGGGAGCTGTTTTTT. This translates into CASSFTGLANTGELFF. The whole variable domain, remainder taken from reference TRBV28 and TRBJ2-2, is DVKVTQSSRYLVKRTGEKVFLECVQDMDHENMFWYRQDPGLGLRLIYFSYDVKMKEKGDIPEGYSVSREKKERFSLILESASTNQTSMYLCASSFTGLANTGELFFGEGSRLTVL.

This clonotype appeared a few times. The chain recombines TRBV27 with TRBJ2-7, with 8 positions matching TRBD1. This CDR3 is 15 amino acids long. The germline gives CDR1 MNHEY, CDR2 SMNVEV (reference sequence). J was trimmed by 0 bases and V by 5 bases; bases with no gene match: 6. The CDR3 reads CASSDRGPASYEQYF. CDR3 DNA: TGTGCCAGCAGTGACAGGGGTCCCGCCTCCTACGAGCAGTACTTC.

This rearrangement joins TRBV14 to TRBJ1-5; no reliable D call. This CDR3 is 16 amino acids long. Deletions cut 4 bases from V and 0 bases from J, with 13 bases between. Germline V lookup: CDR1 SGHDN, CDR2 FVKESK. The CDR3 loop reads CASSPCPPYSNQPQHF. CDR3 bases: TGTGCCAGCAGCCCCTGTCCCCCCTATAGCAATCAGCCCCAGCATTTT. Combining the CDR3 with reference TRBV14 and TRBJ1-5 gives the whole variable domain EAGVTQFPSHSVIEKGQTVTLRCDPISGHDNLYWYRRVMGKEIKFLLHFVKESKQDESGMPNNRFLAERTGGTYSTLKVQPAELEDSGVYFCASSPCPPYSNQPQHFGDGTRLSIL.

This chain uses TRBV24-1 with TRBJ2-7; a weak D match, TRBD1 (6 bases). The CDR3 extends over 15 amino acids. The V end lost 3 bases, the J end lost 4 bases, and 15 bases lay between the germline ends. CDR1 is KGHDR and CDR2 is SFDVKD in the germline V gene. The CDR3 coding sequence is TGTGCCACCAGTGATGGAGCCGGGACAAAATACGAGCAGTACTTC. Protein product: CATSDGAGTKYEQYF.

The sample holds one count of this clonotype. The rearrangement joins TRBV7-3 to TRBJ1-5, with D possibly being TRBD1 (6 bases). With 5 bases removed from V and 7 bases from J, the gap between germline ends came to 12 bases. Germline CDR1 and CDR2: SGHTA and FQGTGA. The CDR3 covers 13 residues. Here the CDR3 DNA reads TGTGCCAGCAGCGCACAGGGAGGACAGCCCCAGCATTTT. This sequence encodes CASSAQGGQPQHF. Full variable domain (rest looked up from reference TRBV7-3 and TRBJ1-5): GAGVSQTPSNKVTEKGKYVELRCDPISGHTALYWYRQSLGQGPEFLIYFQGTGAADDSGLPNDRFFAVRPEGSVSTLKIQRTERGDSAVYLCASSAQGGQPQHFGDGTRLSIL.

This clonotype has just a few counts. The rearrangement joins TRBV2 to TRBJ1-5, with D uncertain. Per the germline V gene, CDR1 is SNHLY and CDR2 is FYNNEI. The germline V and J ends were trimmed by 7 bases and 1 base, with 8 bases remaining between them. The CDR3 sequence is 13 residues long. CDR3 in DNA: TGTGCCAGCAAGAGGGTGAGCAATCAGCCCCAGCATTTT. It codes for CASKRVSNQPQHF.

In this sample, this clonotype turned up a few times. The V call is TRBV19, the J call TRBJ1-5; D may be TRBD1 (6 bases). The germline V gene has CDR1 LNHDA and CDR2 SQIVND (reference sequence). The CDR3 length is 15 residues. V lost 9 bases, J lost 3 bases, and 18 bases lay in between. CDR3: CASSPRRGVNQPQHF. CDR3 in DNA: TGTGCCAGCTCCCCCCGCAGGGGTGTCAATCAGCCCCAGCATTTT.

This chain connects TRBV5-6 to TRBJ2-3; maybe TRBD2 (5 bases). Germline CDR1 SGHDT, CDR2 YYEEEE. V was trimmed by 2 bases and J by 14 bases, leaving 21 bases between them. The CDR3 sequence is 14 residues long. The CDR3 reads CASSLERSPNHRYF. CDR3 nucleotides: TGTGCCAGCAGCTTAGAGCGGTCCCCAAACCACCGGTATTTT.

The genes are TRBV27 and TRBJ1-5; D perhaps matches TRBD1 (5 bases). The CDR3 consists of 16 residues. Trimming took off 3 bases at V and 0 bases at J, with 12 bases between the two ends. Germline CDR1 is MNHEY and CDR2 is SMNVEV (reference sequence). The CDR3 nucleotides are TGTGCCAGCAGTTTTATCAGGGAATATAGCAATCAGCCCCAGCATTTT. Residues: CASSFIREYSNQPQHF.

The chain joins TRBV6-5 to TRBJ1-6; no definite D call. Trimming cost V 3 bases and J 6 bases, with 6 bases left between them. Germline CDR1 MNHEY, CDR2 SVGAGI. This CDR3 region has 13 residues. The CDR3 is CASSYESNSPLHF. The DNA of the CDR3 is TGTGCCAGCAGTTATGAGTCTAATTCACCCCTCCACTTT.

CDR3 protein: CASSPDIDRFLNQPQHF. The CDR3 DNA reads as TGTGCCAGCAGCCCCGACATAGACAGGTTTTTAAATCAGCCCCAGCATTTT. The chain couples TRBV7-2 to TRBJ1-5, with D perhaps matching TRBD1 (6 bases). The CDR3 spans 17 residues. Trimming stripped 5 bases from V and 4 bases from J, with 21 bases between. CDR1 is SGHTA, CDR2 FQGNSA, per germline.

The V and J genes are TRBV20-1 and TRBJ1-1, with a tentative D call TRBD1 (5 bases). There are 12 residues in the CDR3. The ends were cut back, 8 bases at V and 3 bases at J, with 13 bases in the middle. From germline, CDR1 is DFQATT and CDR2 SNEGSKA (reference sequence). The CDR3: CSSKGVHTEAFF. CDR3 coding DNA: TGCAGTTCCAAAGGGGTACACACTGAAGCTTTCTTT.

This sequence joins TRBV4-2 and TRBJ1-5; D remains ambiguous. This CDR3 region has 13 residues. Germline V CDR1 and CDR2: LGHNA, YNFKEQ. Trimming took off 0 bases at V and 3 bases at J, with 3 bases between the two ends. The CDR3 coding sequence is TGTGCCAGCAGCCAAGATCCCAATCAGCCCCAGCATTTT. This gives the protein CASSQDPNQPQHF.